Below, 27 T cell receptor beta chains from the same sample are listed, as sequenced in a study of T-cell memory formation after mild COVID-19. TCRdb reprocessed the 5' RACE reads with MiXCR, giving one entry per CDR3 protein. The sample has roughly 400,000 distinct CDR3 sequences; approximately 25% are singletons. Sequenced sample: PBMCs or a T cell subset sorted from them (not recorded which). The receptors were gathered from an adult woman who had mild COVID-19 (a few samples of this study predate the infection). Cell type and time point are not known.

This clonotype occurred a few times. This chain's CDR3 is CASSLERGTNTGELFF. In nucleotides, the CDR3 is TGCGCCAGCAGCTTGGAAAGGGGGACGAACACCGGGGAGCTGTTTTTT. The chain combines TRBV5-1 with TRBJ2-2; TRBD1 might be the D (6 bases). Trimming pared 0 bases from V and 0 bases from J, leaving 9 bases between. This CDR3 comprises 16 residues. Per the germline V gene, CDR1 is SGHRS and CDR2 is YFSETQ.

V is TRBV5-1 and J is TRBJ1-1; D uncertain. V was pared by 2 bases and J by 0 bases, with 5 bases between. This CDR3 is 13 amino acids long. Germline CDR1 SGHRS, CDR2 YFSETQ. The CDR3 spells CASSFVVNTEAFF. The CDR3 DNA follows: TGCGCCAGCAGCTTCGTTGTGAACACTGAAGCTTTCTTT.

This clonotype came up once. The chain has TRBV5-1 and TRBJ2-1, with 9 bases lining up with TRBD2. Trimming removed 0 bases from V and 1 base from J; junction bases left unmatched: 14. CDR3 length: 20 amino acids. The germline CDR1 and CDR2 sequences are SGHRS and YFSETQ. CDR3 sequence: CASSLEGGRATFPSYNEQFF. For the CDR3, the DNA is TGCGCCAGCAGCTTGGAGGGCGGGAGGGCCACCTTCCCATCCTACAATGAGCAGTTCTTC.

This clonotype was recorded a few times. The CDR3 protein is CASSGQPTDTQYF. CDR3 nucleotides: TGTGCCAGCAGTGGTCAACCCACAGATACGCAGTATTTT. The rearrangement links TRBV6-1 to TRBJ2-3, with no clear D. V was clipped by 4 bases and J by 2 bases, with 7 bases between them. The CDR3 has 13 residues. Germline V lookup: CDR1 MNHNS, CDR2 SASEGT.

This clonotype has just a few counts. This sequence joins TRBV7-9 and TRBJ2-3; TRBD2 aligns across 9 bases. This CDR3 has 18 amino acids. CDR1 and CDR2 (germline): SEHNR, FQNEAQ (reference sequence). V shed 6 bases and J 2 bases; nucleotides not matched to a gene: 15. CDR3 amino acids: CASRSGGRAHQDTDTQYF. CDR3 nucleotide sequence: TGTGCCAGCAGATCCGGCGGGAGGGCCCATCAGGACACAGATACGCAGTATTTT. Full variable domain (missing parts from reference TRBV7-9 and TRBJ2-3): DTGVSQNPRHKITKRGQNVTFRCDPISEHNRLYWYRQTLGQGPEFLTYFQNEAQLEKSRLLSDRFSAERPKGSFSTLEIQRTEQGDSAMYLCASRSGGRAHQDTDTQYFGPGTRLTVL.

This clonotype was picked up a small number of times. CDR3 sequence reads: CASSHPGGLAGSTDTQYF. As DNA, the CDR3 is TGTGCCAGCAGCCATCCGGGGGGGTTAGCGGGGAGCACAGATACGCAGTATTTT. V is TRBV4-2 and J is TRBJ2-3, with 8 bases aligning to TRBD2. This CDR3 spans 18 amino acids. Germline values: CDR1 LGHNA, CDR2 YNFKEQ. V lost 3 bases to trimming and J lost 0 bases; unmatched junction nucleotides: 11.

This clonotype was seen a few times. V is TRBV9 and J is TRBJ2-1, with 7 positions matching TRBD2. Trimming removed 4 bases from V and 7 bases from J; junction bases left unmatched: 5. In germline, CDR1 is SGDLS, CDR2 YYNGEE. This CDR3 has 13 amino acids. DNA for the CDR3: TGTGCCAGCAGCCAAAATAGCGGGAATGAGCAGTTCTTC. This encodes CASSQNSGNEQFF.

The CDR3 region is CASSVGVAGTIIQYF. CDR3 DNA: TGTGCCAGCAGCGTAGGAGTAGCGGGGACCATCATTCAGTACTTC. V and J are TRBV9 and TRBJ2-4; 8 nucleotides match TRBD2. V was pared by 0 bases and J by 9 bases, with 8 bases of the junction left unmatched. CDR1 and CDR2 (germline): SGDLS, YYNGEE. The CDR3 runs to 15 residues. Full variable domain (missing parts from reference TRBV9 and TRBJ2-4): DSGVTQTPKHLITATGQRVTLRCSPRSGDLSVYWYQQSLDQGLQFLIQYYNGEERAKGNILERFSAQQFPDLHSELNLSSLELGDSALYFCASSVGVAGTIIQYFGAGTRLSVL.

This clonotype was detected only a few times. This chain links TRBV5-1 with TRBJ2-5, with 14 bases identical to TRBD2. CDR1 SGHRS and CDR2 YFSETQ come from the germline V gene. V shed 4 bases and J 4 bases; nucleotides not matched to a gene: 12. CDR3 length: 18 amino acids. The DNA of the CDR3 is TGCGCCAGCAGCCGACCCGGGACTAGCGGGAGTAAAGGAGAGACCCAGTACTTC. It translates to CASSRPGTSGSKGETQYF.

This clonotype was picked up a small number of times. The chain couples TRBV5-1 to TRBJ2-3; unclear D gene. Trimming took off 1 base at V and 3 bases at J, with 6 bases between the two ends. This CDR3 contains 13 residues. Per the germline V gene, CDR1 is SGHRS and CDR2 is YFSETQ. CDR3 protein: CASSLPETDTQYF. The CDR3 DNA follows: TGCGCCAGCAGCTTGCCGGAGACAGATACGCAGTATTTT.

This clonotype was detected only once. The chain is built from TRBV25-1 and TRBJ2-1; D perhaps matches TRBD2 (5 bases). This CDR3 is 14 amino acids long. Deletions cut 5 bases from V and 5 bases from J, with 13 bases between. The germline CDR1 and CDR2 sequences are MGHDK and SYGVNS. As DNA, the CDR3 is TGTGCCAGCAGTAGGTTGGAGCGGCACAATGAGCAGTTCTTC. Its translation: CASSRLERHNEQFF.

This clonotype has a handful of counts. The chain is built from TRBV12-3 or TRBV12-4 and TRBJ2-2, with TRBD1 matching over 7 bases. The CDR3 length is 17 residues. Trimming at V came to 7 bases and at J to 0 bases, leaving 11 bases not matched to a gene. The CDR3 sequence: CASTQFTGVPNTGELFF. CDR3 coding DNA: TGTGCCAGCACTCAATTCACAGGGGTACCGAACACCGGGGAGCTGTTTTTT.

This clonotype was found a few times. The chain links TRBV5-1 to TRBJ2-2; the match to TRBD2 covers 10 bases. Germline loops: CDR1 SGHRS, CDR2 YFSETQ. The CDR3 runs 16 residues. V trimming: 0 bases; J trimming: 6 bases; junction bases outside the gene matches: 5. DNA of the CDR3: TGCGCCAGCAGCTTGGCTCTAGCGGGGGCTTCCGGGGAGCTGTTTTTT. Its protein product is CASSLALAGASGELFF.

This clonotype has just a few counts. This chain connects TRBV12-3 or TRBV12-4 to TRBJ2-1; TRBD2 matches 7 bases. The CDR3 extends over 14 amino acids. J lost 8 bases, V lost 6 bases, and 10 bases had no gene match. Here the CDR3 DNA reads TGTGCCAGCAGGATCTTTGCGGGAGAGGATGAGCAGTTCTTC. Amino acid sequence: CASRIFAGEDEQFF.

The CDR3 DNA is TGTGCCAGCAGTTACTCGACCGGGGAGTCCTACGAGCAGTACTTC. It translates to CASSYSTGESYEQYF. The chain joins TRBV6-5 to TRBJ2-7; D may be TRBD2 (5 bases). The ends were cut back, 0 bases at V and 1 base at J, with 10 bases in the middle. The CDR3 spans 15 residues. Germline assignment: CDR1 MNHEY and CDR2 SVGAGI.

The rearrangement links TRBV12-3 or TRBV12-4 to TRBJ1-4; D gene ambiguous. V was pared by 5 bases and J by 7 bases, with 5 bases between. The CDR3 loop spans 11 amino acids. The CDR3 is CASSEREKLFF. DNA for the CDR3: TGTGCCAGCAGTGAGCGTGAAAAACTGTTTTTT.

J is TRBJ1-1 and V is TRBV12-5, with 9 positions matching TRBD1. CDR3 length: 16 amino acids. V trimming: 3 bases; J trimming: 4 bases; junction bases outside the gene matches: 9. Germline lookup yields CDR1 LGHNT and CDR2 FRNRAP. The CDR3, as DNA: TGTGCTAGTGGTTTTGATCCGGGACAGGGAGGCACTGAAGCTTTCTTT. The encoded protein is CASGFDPGQGGTEAFF.

This chain links TRBV15 with TRBJ1-5; D is perhaps TRBD1 (5 bases). Germline V lookup: CDR1 LNHNV, CDR2 YYDKDF (reference sequence). The CDR3 runs to 18 residues. The germline V and J ends were trimmed by 1 base and 2 bases, with 18 bases remaining between them. The CDR3 bases are TGTGCCACCAGCAGAGTTCGGAGGGGAGGAGGAGGCAATCAGCCCCAGCATTTT. Protein product: CATSRVRRGGGGNQPQHF.

The genes are TRBV2 and TRBJ1-3; TRBD1 might be the D (6 bases). The CDR3 totals 16 residues. Germline CDR1 is SNHLY and CDR2 is FYNNEI. The germline V and J ends were trimmed by 5 bases and 1 base, with 15 bases remaining between them. The CDR3 region is CASSSSRGGSGNTIYF. In DNA form, the CDR3 reads TGTGCCAGCAGTTCGAGTAGAGGGGGTTCTGGAAACACCATATATTTT.

CDR3 sequence: CASSVGGQRGYEQYF. The CDR3 DNA follows: TGTGCCAGCAGCGTAGGAGGCCAGCGGGGCTACGAGCAGTACTTC. The chain has TRBV9 and TRBJ2-7, with 7 bases fitting TRBD2. Germline assignment: CDR1 SGDLS and CDR2 YYNGEE. The V and J ends lost 0 bases and 3 bases, in that order; junction bases with no gene match: 6. There are 15 residues in the CDR3.

This clonotype has more than one count but fewer than ten. The chain recombines TRBV20-1 with TRBJ2-7; D is unclear. Germline V lookup: CDR1 DFQATT, CDR2 SNEGSKA (reference sequence). V was trimmed by 2 bases and J by 0 bases, leaving 14 bases between them. The CDR3 loop spans 15 amino acids. The CDR3: CSARRPDGSSYEQYF. The CDR3 nucleotides read TGCAGTGCTAGACGCCCGGACGGTAGCTCCTACGAGCAGTACTTC.

This chain joins TRBV10-3 and TRBJ1-2; 12 nucleotides agree with TRBD1. The V and J ends lost 3 bases and 4 bases, in that order; junction bases with no gene match: 9. The CDR3 totals 17 residues. Per the germline V gene, CDR1 is ENHRY and CDR2 is SYGVKD. CDR3 sequence (DNA): TGTGCCATCAGTGATCTGGAGGGGACAGGGGGCGGCTATGGCTACACCTTC. It encodes CAISDLEGTGGGYGYTF.

This clonotype was counted between two and nine times. V is TRBV7-3 and J is TRBJ1-1; D is unclear. The germline gives CDR1 SGHTA, CDR2 FQGTGA. This CDR3 is 15 amino acids long. The V gene lost 4 bases and the J gene lost 2 bases, with 14 bases spanning the gap. CDR3 loop: CASSSLPAGNTEAFF. CDR3 in DNA: TGTGCCAGCAGCTCCCTTCCGGCAGGAAACACTGAAGCTTTCTTT.

The V gene is TRBV21-1, the J gene TRBJ2-5. TRBV21-1 is classified as a pseudogene. CDR3 length equals 11 residues. The CDR3 region has the DNA TGTGCCAGCAGCAAATTGATACGGGAGTACTTC. This codes for CASSKLIREYF.

This clonotype was detected only a few times. The chain couples TRBV4-2 to TRBJ2-5; 10 bases fit TRBD2. V was pared by 3 bases and J by 3 bases, with 22 bases of the junction left unmatched. The CDR3 is 21 residues long. Germline-derived CDR1 and CDR2 are LGHNA and YNFKEQ. CDR3 coding DNA: TGTGCCAGCAGCCACGTAGATACAGGGGTGTTCTCTAGCGGGAGAAAAGAGACCCAGTACTTC. This gives the protein CASSHVDTGVFSSGRKETQYF.

The genes are TRBV7-9 and TRBJ1-2, with TRBD1 matching over 8 bases. J gave up 4 bases and V 1 base, and 2 bases lay outside the gene matches. Germline loops: CDR1 SEHNR, CDR2 FQNEAQ (reference sequence). The CDR3 runs 14 residues. CDR3 in amino acids: CASSLDGTGYGYTF. CDR3 nucleotides: TGTGCCAGCAGCTTAGATGGGACAGGCTATGGCTACACCTTC.

J is TRBJ2-3 and V is TRBV11-2; 7 bases match TRBD1. Looked up from germline, CDR1 is SGHAT and CDR2 is FQNNGV. V was clipped by 4 bases and J by 5 bases; unmatched bases: 12. The CDR3 covers 16 residues. CDR3 region: CASSSRDSGAGDTQYF. CDR3 bases: TGTGCCAGCAGCTCCCGGGACAGTGGCGCTGGAGATACGCAGTATTTT. Full variable domain (outside the CDR3, taken from reference TRBV11-2 and TRBJ2-3): EAGVAQSPRYKIIEKRQSVAFWCNPISGHATLYWYQQILGQGPKLLIQFQNNGVVDDSQLPKDRFSAERLKGVDSTLKIQPAKLEDSAVYLCASSSRDSGAGDTQYFGPGTRLTVL.